This T cell receptor (beta chain) appears in the sequencing data of a study of blood T cell repertoires in COVID-19. Study overall: From the United States, Italy and Spain came samples of acute and convalescent COVID-19. T cells, B-cell-depleted T cells, or PBMCs supplied cDNA or gDNA.

CDR1 and CDR2 (germline): LNHDA, SQIVND (reference sequence). J gave up 6 bases and V 0 bases, and 10 bases lay outside the gene matches. The CDR3 extends over 17 amino acids. Original analysis: Amplification of reference gene primers provided the estimated nucleated cell counts. The repertoire was sequenced with immunoSEQ multiplex PCR; TCRdb's copy has only in-frame clones and lacks some. Clonal size and the V and J genes are those of that table, whereas D and trimming came from the DNA. The sample includes approximately 69,000 clones, around 67% of them seen just once. The chain has TRBV19 and TRBJ2-3; 9 bases align to TRBD1. The sample was peripheral blood. The sequence was obtained from a man in his fifties or sixties with acute or convalescent COVID-19. The CDR3: CASSIDAGTGIPDTQYF. In nucleotides, the CDR3 is TGTGCCAGTAGTATAGATGCCGGGACAGGGATACCGGATACGCAGTATTTT.